Listed below are T cell receptor beta chains from one sample, sequenced in a study of OX40 agonist ivuxolimab in advanced cancers. Generated by immunoSEQ multiplex PCR, the TCRdb table keeps only in-frame clones and is missing some. The data show 95,000 to 100,000 clones, with just under 95% seen just once and around 0.28% held by the top ten. This specimen was CD4+ or CD8+ T cells sorted from blood, taken in a trial of the OX40 agonist ivuxolimab. The receptor source for this set is an adult with an advanced solid tumor such as melanoma, head and neck, liver or kidney cancer. Each CDR3 is given with its conserved first and last residue. Clone sizes are given selectively: once, few, many, or a class where the clone is expanded.

clone_size | j_call | v_call | cdr3_aa
once | TRBJ2-5 | TRBV9 | CASSVAPQETQYF
- | TRBJ2-1 | TRBV5-1 | CASSFVRGGINEQFF
- | TRBJ2-1 | TRBV28 | CASSIPLTSGGTPTRVEQFF
- | TRBJ1-2 | TRBV2 | CASSEVREHGYTF
- | TRBJ1-6 | TRBV6-1 | CASSENANSPLHF
- | TRBJ2-5 | TRBV11-3 | CASSFLQETQYF
once | TRBJ2-1 | TRBV5-1 | CASSSGGFGAEQFF
- | TRBJ1-1 | TRBV6-5 | CASRMTEAYTEAFF
few | TRBJ1-5 | TRBV6-5 | CASSRDRDNQPQHF
- | TRBJ2-5 | TRBV19 | CASSWDREETQYF
- | TRBJ2-6 | TRBV7-3 | CASSILAGGAGANVLTF
once | TRBJ2-6 | TRBV30 | CAWSGSGYSGANVLTF
- | TRBJ1-4 | TRBV25-1 | CASTLMGTGEEKLFF
- | TRBJ2-5 | TRBV11-3 | CASSQFGTEETQYF
once | TRBJ1-1 | TRBV28 | CASSLFRQGAGRAFF
- | TRBJ1-1 | TRBV6-6 | CASSSQGTGVSAFF
- | TRBJ1-2 | TRBV6-5 | CASRLDRDYGYTF
few | TRBJ2-3 | TRBV25-1 | CASSVGVADTQYF
- | TRBJ1-5 | TRBV28 | CASSLRNQPQHF
once | TRBJ1-5 | TRBV2 | CASGGTGGADQPQHF
- | TRBJ1-6 | TRBV30 | CAWSVLLGGSPLHF
- | - | TRBV30 | CAWKVEFEQFF
- | TRBJ1-6 | TRBV4-3 | CASSQGWGGSPLHF
- | TRBJ1-1 | TRBV9 | CASSVETGEAFF
- | TRBJ1-5 | TRBV7-2 | CASSSGQPTAQHF
- | TRBJ1-2 | TRBV28 | CASEDSRQGGYTF
- | TRBJ2-7 | TRBV7-7 | CASSLGPGHEQYF
- | TRBJ2-2 | TRBV6-5 | CASSRQGSGELFF
- | TRBJ1-5 | TRBV5-8 | CASSDTVGGDLLWPQHF
- | TRBJ2-1 | TRBV19 | CASSSRTSEVVRNEQFF
- | TRBJ1-2 | TRBV29-1 | CSVAPLGARYGYTF
- | TRBJ2-5 | TRBV7-7 | CASSLDWQETQYF
- | TRBJ2-1 | TRBV30 | CAWTSGLPNNEQFF
- | TRBJ2-3 | TRBV5-5 | CASSLVPPRTDTQYF
- | TRBJ1-5 | TRBV7-2 | CASSFSSRQPQHF
- | TRBJ2-1 | TRBV2 | CASSEQGSSYNEQFF
once | TRBJ2-1 | TRBV19 | CASSKLGQGITNEQFF
- | TRBJ2-5 | TRBV18 | CASSPRMRSQTIRETQYF
- | TRBJ2-2 | TRBV19 | CASSIFSSGELFF
few | TRBJ1-5 | TRBV4-2 | CASSQPDRDQPQHF
- | TRBJ1-2 | TRBV2 | CASSDRSGYGYTF
- | TRBJ2-1 | TRBV7-3 | CASSSRTGGNEQFF
- | TRBJ2-3 | TRBV5-4 | CASSLAGVNTDTQYF
once | TRBJ2-7 | TRBV28 | CAGSTRFGFEQYF
- | TRBJ1-1 | TRBV11-3 | CASNENPNTEAFF
few | TRBJ1-5 | TRBV6-5 | CASSFGHNQPQHF
- | TRBJ1-1 | TRBV29-1 | CSVEIIHGTEAFF
- | TRBJ1-6 | TRBV30 | CATRKEISLHF
- | TRBJ2-2 | TRBV7-3 | CASSLSNTGELFF
- | TRBJ2-4 | TRBV30 | CAWSEFRTFHF
- | TRBJ2-3 | TRBV7-9 | CASSSAGAGDTQYF
- | TRBJ2-2 | TRBV5-4 | CASSTGGGMSTGELFF
- | TRBJ1-6 | TRBV6-6 | CASSYPPGDNSPLHF
- | TRBJ1-2 | TRBV28 | CASSQPSNYGYTF
- | TRBJ1-1 | TRBV9 | CASSVAPSRVEAFF
- | TRBJ2-1 | TRBV4-2 | CASSRTLAGADNEQFF
- | TRBJ2-1 | TRBV7-2 | CASSPGRGQASYNEQFF
- | TRBJ2-3 | TRBV5-1 | CASSYNPEDTQYF